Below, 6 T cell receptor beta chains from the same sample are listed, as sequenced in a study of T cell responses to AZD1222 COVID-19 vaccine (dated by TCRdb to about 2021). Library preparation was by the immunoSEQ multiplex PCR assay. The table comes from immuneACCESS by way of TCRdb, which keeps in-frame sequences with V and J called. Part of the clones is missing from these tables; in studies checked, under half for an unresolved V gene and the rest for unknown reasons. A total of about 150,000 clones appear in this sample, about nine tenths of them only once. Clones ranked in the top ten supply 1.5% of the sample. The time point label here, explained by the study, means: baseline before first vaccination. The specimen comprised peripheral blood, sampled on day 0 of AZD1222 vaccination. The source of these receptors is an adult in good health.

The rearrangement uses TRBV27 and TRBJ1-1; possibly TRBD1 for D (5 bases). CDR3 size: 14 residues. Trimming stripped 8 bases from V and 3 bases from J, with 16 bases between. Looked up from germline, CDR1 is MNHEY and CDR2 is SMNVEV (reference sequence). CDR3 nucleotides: TGTGCCAGCCGGATTGGGGGACTACACACTGAAGCTTTCTTT. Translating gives CASRIGGLHTEAFF.

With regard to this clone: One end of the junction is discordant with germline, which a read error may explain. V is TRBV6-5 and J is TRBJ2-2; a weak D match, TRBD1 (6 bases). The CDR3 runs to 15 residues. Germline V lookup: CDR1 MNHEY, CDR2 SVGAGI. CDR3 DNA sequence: TGTGCCAGCAGTTATAGTCAGGGGAACAGCGGGGAGCTGTTTTTT. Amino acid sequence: CASSYSQGNSGELFF.

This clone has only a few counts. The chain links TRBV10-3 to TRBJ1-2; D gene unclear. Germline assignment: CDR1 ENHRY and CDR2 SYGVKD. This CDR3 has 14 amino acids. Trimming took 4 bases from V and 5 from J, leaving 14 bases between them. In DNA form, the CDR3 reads TGTGCCATCAGTGGAGACACAGCGCGGTATGGCTACACCTTC. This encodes CAISGDTARYGYTF.

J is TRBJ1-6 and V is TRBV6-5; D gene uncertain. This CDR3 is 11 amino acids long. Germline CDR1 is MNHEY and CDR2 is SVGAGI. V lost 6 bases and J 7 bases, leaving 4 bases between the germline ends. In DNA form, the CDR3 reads TGTGCCAGCAGACAGAATTCACCCCTCCACTTT. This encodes CASRQNSPLHF.

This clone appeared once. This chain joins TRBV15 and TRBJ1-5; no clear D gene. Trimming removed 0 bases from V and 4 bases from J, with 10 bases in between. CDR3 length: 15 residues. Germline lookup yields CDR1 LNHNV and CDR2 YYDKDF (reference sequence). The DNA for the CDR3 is TGTGCCACCAGCAGAGATCTGGGCAAAAATCAGCCCCAGCATTTT. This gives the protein CATSRDLGKNQPQHF.

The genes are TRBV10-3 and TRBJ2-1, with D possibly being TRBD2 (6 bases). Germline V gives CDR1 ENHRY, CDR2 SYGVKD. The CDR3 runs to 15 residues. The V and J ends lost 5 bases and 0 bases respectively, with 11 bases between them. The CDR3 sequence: CAISPWGDSYNEQFF. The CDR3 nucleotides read TGTGCCATCAGTCCCTGGGGGGACTCCTACAATGAGCAGTTCTTC.